This is a list of T cell receptor beta chains from one sample in a study of blood T cell repertoires in COVID-19. Measured with immunoSEQ multiplex PCR; TCRdb has only the in-frame clones, and not every one. The table lists about 65,000 clones, about 83% of them singletons, with around 9.6% in the top ten. Sequenced material: peripheral blood. Receptor source: a man aged 50-60 years with COVID-19, enrolled during active disease. CDR3s include the opening cysteine and the closing phenylalanine or tryptophan. The D gene is left open where the match is weak. The size field is filled for only some rows; it gives once, few, many or a size class.

TRBD1	TRBJ1-1	TRBV9	15	.	CASSTRQGPNTEAFF	TGTGCCAGCAGCACACGACAGGGACCGAACACTGAAGCTTTCTTT
TRBD1	TRBJ1-2	TRBV29-1	13	.	CSVEDRGPYGYTF	TGCAGCGTCGAGGACAGGGGGCCCTACGGCTACACCTTC
.	TRBJ2-5	TRBV11-2	14	.	CASSLGSPPGTQYF	TGTGCCAGCAGCTTAGGATCTCCGCCGGGGACCCAGTACTTC
TRBD1	TRBJ2-1	TRBV28	17	.	CASSRGTGQSVINEQFF	TGTGCCAGCAGTAGAGGGACAGGACAAAGCGTTATCAATGAGCAGTTCTTC
.	TRBJ2-7	TRBV9	14	.	CASSVTGSSYEQYF	TGTGCCAGCAGCGTAACGGGGAGCTCCTACGAGCAGTACTTC
TRBD2	TRBJ2-1	TRBV7-9	18	.	CASSPFRGGRLSYNEQFF	TGTGCCAGCAGCCCCTTTCGGGGAGGGCGACTTTCCTACAATGAGCAGTTCTTC
.	TRBJ1-1	TRBV5-1	14	.	CASSLDRGGTEAFF	TGCGCCAGCAGCTTGGATCGGGGTGGGACTGAAGCTTTCTTT
TRBD1	TRBJ2-1	TRBV20-1	15	once	CSASLDRGIYDEQFF	TGCAGTGCTAGTCTGGACAGGGGCATTTATGATGAGCAGTTCTTC
TRBD1	TRBJ1-2	TRBV27	16	.	CASSKLGTGINYGYTF	TGTGCCAGCAGCAAGCTGGGGACAGGGATTAACTATGGCTACACCTTC
.	TRBJ1-1	TRBV2	11	few	CASSEGQPSLF	TGTGCCAGCAGTGAAGGACAGCCGTCTCTCTTT